This TCR beta chain was captured by sequencing in a study of control samples from healthy donors and cancer patients. The V end was cut by 6 bases, the J end by 2 bases, with 13 bases between. The CDR3 loop spans 15 amino acids. CDR1 and CDR2 from the germline V gene are SGHVS and FQNEAQ. TCRdb's table, derived via immunoSEQ multiplex PCR, lists solely in-frame clones and lacks some. This table has approximately 89,000 clones, around 86% appearing once. What was sequenced was blood. This sequence joins TRBV7-8 and TRBJ1-4; tentative D call: TRBD1 (5 bases). The origin of this receptor is a man aged 25 to 40 in good health. CDR3 bases: TGTGCCAGCAGAAGCCAGACAGTTACTAATGAAAAACTGTTTTTT. It yields the protein CASRSQTVTNEKLFF.